This TCR beta chain comes out of a study of spatial heterogeneity in lung cancer. Background on the study: Those follow-up PBMC samples that were available underwent sequencing, at a median interval of about 2 years following resection.

This CDR3 is 14 amino acids long. Trimming removed 1 base from V and 4 bases from J, with 7 bases in between. Germline V gene data show CDR1 as SGHVS and CDR2 as FQNEAQ. This clonotype turned up a few times. Sample time point: blood at routine non-recurrence follow-up after resection. TCRdb re-called the 5' RACE reads with MiXCR, one entry per CDR3 protein. The data contain 72,000 or so distinct CDR3 sequences, about 9.5% of them seen just once; the ten biggest clones take up 1.5% to 2%. The chain uses TRBV7-8 and TRBJ2-2; D not certain. Here the sequenced sample was PBMCs, taken at follow-up. The receptor's source is a female donor with early-stage non-small cell lung cancer. CDR3 in DNA: TGTGCCAGCAGCTTAGGGCTGTTCACCGGGGAGCTGTTTTTT. Translated, it gives CASSLGLFTGELFF.